The clone carrying this TCR beta chain was counted a few times. The sample is drawn from a study of T-cell memory formation after mild COVID-19. Via MiXCR, TCRdb re-called the 5' RACE reads, giving one row per CDR3 protein. The repertoire holds more than 400,000 distinct CDR3 sequences, with 18% as singletons. The germline V gene has CDR1 SGHTA and CDR2 FQGNSA. The CDR3 length is 12 residues. V lost 6 bases, J lost 10 bases, and 12 bases lay in between. This receptor was obtained from an adult woman who had mild COVID-19 (a few samples of this study predate the infection). Cell type and time point are not known. Input material: PBMCs or a T cell subset sorted from them (not recorded which). This chain connects TRBV7-2 to TRBJ1-4; D remains ambiguous. The CDR3 spells CASSPRSGKLFF. In DNA form, the CDR3 reads TGTGCCAGCAGTCCACGCTCAGGAAAACTGTTTTTT.